The 19 T cell receptor beta chains presented below share a single source sample, sequenced in a study of T cells in Graves' hyperthyroidism and ophthalmopathy. There were TCR beta CDR3 regions amplified from RNA transcripts. The TCR CDR3 was amplified in a first-round RT-PCR using the HTBI primer set. TCRdb reprocessed the multiplex PCR reads via MiXCR and lists one record per CDR3 protein. This table has hundreds of thousands of distinct CDR3 sequences, about 20% appearing once. The sample comprised blood. These receptors were obtained from a man aged 35 to 55 with Graves' ophthalmopathy.

This clonotype came up many times. The CDR3 region has the DNA TGTGCCAGCAGCCAAGAAGGGGCGGGAACGCAGTATTTT. It yields the protein CASSQEGAGTQYF. V and J are TRBV3-1 and TRBJ2-3, with D possibly being TRBD2 (6 bases). This CDR3 has 13 residues. Germline-derived CDR1 and CDR2 are LGHDT and YNNKEL (reference sequence). V was cut by 0 bases and J by 9 bases, with 10 bases left in between.

This chain joins TRBV14 and TRBJ2-5, with D unresolved. CDR1 is SGHDN and CDR2 is FVKESK in the germline V gene. This CDR3 has 14 residues. The V end lost 6 bases, the J end lost 1 base, and 12 bases lay between the germline ends. The CDR3 spells CASSPTATQETQYF. DNA for the CDR3: TGTGCCAGCAGTCCAACCGCAACCCAAGAGACCCAGTACTTC. Filled out from reference TRBV14 and TRBJ2-5, the complete variable domain reads EAGVTQFPSHSVIEKGQTVTLRCDPISGHDNLYWYRRVMGKEIKFLLHFVKESKQDESGMPNNRFLAERTGGTYSTLKVQPAELEDSGVYFCASSPTATQETQYFGPGTRLLVL.

Remarks on this clonotype: A much larger clonotype is one base distant, so this may be a read error. The chain combines TRBV7-3 with TRBJ2-2, with D possibly TRBD2 on 5 matching bases. Germline CDR1 is SGHTA and CDR2 is FQGTGA. The CDR3 loop spans 14 amino acids. The CDR3 nucleotides read TGTGCCAGCAGCTTCGGGCAGAGCACCGGGGAGCCGTTTTTT. Translating it yields CASSFGQSTGEPFF.

The rearrangement joins TRBV29-1 to TRBJ2-1; D unresolved. The CDR3 runs to 12 residues. Germline V gene sequence: CDR1 SQVTM, CDR2 ANQGSEA. V lost 6 bases to trimming and J lost 3 bases, with 9 bases between them. The CDR3 DNA follows: TGCAGCGTAAAAGGGTTCTACAATGAGCAGTTCTTC. It yields the protein CSVKGFYNEQFF.

This clonotype was seen many times. The chain recombines TRBV11-2 with TRBJ2-1; 9 bases line up with TRBD2. This CDR3 is built from 18 residues. Trimming removed 1 base from V and 0 bases from J; junction bases left unmatched: 7. Germline-derived CDR1 and CDR2 are SGHAT and FQNNGV. In DNA form, the CDR3 reads TGTGCCAGCAGCTTAGCAACCCTTAGCGGGAGCTCCTACAATGAGCAGTTCTTC. Protein: CASSLATLSGSSYNEQFF. Full variable domain (rest looked up from reference TRBV11-2 and TRBJ2-1): EAGVAQSPRYKIIEKRQSVAFWCNPISGHATLYWYQQILGQGPKLLIQFQNNGVVDDSQLPKDRFSAERLKGVDSTLKIQPAKLEDSAVYLCASSLATLSGSSYNEQFFGPGTRLTVL.

This clonotype was seen only a few times. V gene TRBV7-3 combines with J gene TRBJ2-2, with a possible D match to TRBD2 (6 bases). The germline V and J ends were trimmed by 4 bases and 5 bases, with 14 bases remaining between them. CDR1 and CDR2 from the germline V gene are SGHTA and FQGTGA. CDR3 length: 15 residues. CDR3 sequence: CASSSLPEGTGELFF. CDR3 DNA sequence: TGTGCCAGCAGCTCTCTCCCGGAGGGGACCGGGGAGCTGTTTTTT.

This clonotype was detected ten times or more. This rearrangement joins TRBV28 to TRBJ1-4, with a tentative D call TRBD1 (6 bases). V was shortened by 3 bases and J by 6 bases, with 14 bases between the two germline ends. CDR3 length: 15 amino acids. Per germline, CDR1 MDHEN and CDR2 SYDVKM. The CDR3 loop is CASSLGWGGDEKLFF. In DNA form, the CDR3 reads TGTGCCAGCAGTTTGGGATGGGGGGGCGATGAAAAACTGTTTTTT.

This clonotype has just a few counts. J is TRBJ1-1 and V is TRBV6-5; no reliable D call. The CDR3 has 13 residues. CDR1 is MNHEY and CDR2 is SVGAGI in the germline V gene. The V end lost 1 base, the J end lost 0 bases, and 3 bases lay between the germline ends. In DNA, the CDR3 is TGTGCCAGCAGTTACTATATGAACACTGAAGCTTTCTTT. Amino acid sequence: CASSYYMNTEAFF.

This clonotype was detected many times. The genes are TRBV29-1 and TRBJ2-1; D is unclear. The CDR3 spans 13 residues. CDR1 is SQVTM, CDR2 ANQGSEA, per germline. V shed 3 bases and J shed 2 bases, with 8 bases lying between them. In nucleotides, the CDR3 is TGCAGCGTTGAGAGGATCACCTACAATGAGCAGTTCTTC. It yields the protein CSVERITYNEQFF.

This clonotype was detected only a few times. The chain has TRBV6-1 and TRBJ2-1, with 10 bases aligning to TRBD2. Looked up from germline, CDR1 is MNHNS and CDR2 is SASEGT. Trimming removed 2 bases from V and 4 bases from J; junction bases left unmatched: 2. This CDR3 is built from 15 residues. The CDR3 loop is CASSELAGVYNEQFF. The CDR3 DNA is TGTGCCAGCAGTGAACTAGCGGGGGTGTACAATGAGCAGTTCTTC.

The chain employs TRBV6-5 and TRBJ2-6; D ambiguous. V was clipped by 2 bases and J by 1 base, with 9 bases between them. Germline-derived CDR1 and CDR2 are MNHEY and SVGAGI. The CDR3 contains 16 residues. CDR3 DNA: TGTGCCAGCAGTTACAGTTCGGCATCTGGGGCCAACGTCCTGACTTTC. It codes for CASSYSSASGANVLTF.

This clonotype was counted at least ten times. This sequence joins TRBV2 and TRBJ2-7, with a possible D match to TRBD2 (5 bases). The CDR3 spans 14 residues. V lost 3 bases to trimming and J lost 0 bases, with 9 bases between them. CDR1 is SNHLY, CDR2 FYNNEI, per germline. The CDR3 nucleotides read TGTGCCAGCAGTGAGGGAGACCACTCCTACGAGCAGTACTTC. Translation gives CASSEGDHSYEQYF.

This clonotype was observed a handful of times. The genes are TRBV6-1 and TRBJ2-1; the D is unclear. Germline CDR1 reads MNHNS; CDR2 reads SASEGT. V was pared by 4 bases and J by 8 bases, with 9 bases between. The CDR3 is 12 residues long. CDR3 coding DNA: TGTGCCAGCAGTGTTACACAGTATGAGCAGTTCTTC. It translates to CASSVTQYEQFF.

This clonotype was picked up a small number of times. The J gene is TRBJ1-6, the V gene TRBV14; D is perhaps TRBD1 (6 bases). Germline CDR1 is SGHDN and CDR2 is FVKESK. The CDR3 is made up of 13 amino acids. The V end was cut by 4 bases, the J end by 8 bases, with 9 bases between. In nucleotides, the CDR3 is TGTGCCAGCAGCCTCCGGACAGATTCACCCCTCCACTTT. Translation: CASSLRTDSPLHF.

This clonotype was observed a few times. The V call is TRBV7-9, the J call TRBJ2-7; no firm D call. V lost 5 bases to trimming and J lost 9 bases, with 14 bases between them. The germline V gene encodes CDR1 SEHNR and CDR2 FQNEAQ (reference sequence). The CDR3 covers 12 residues. As DNA, the CDR3 is TGTGCCAGCAGCCAAGATTCCCTTGGGCAGTACTTC. Translating gives CASSQDSLGQYF.

This clonotype occurred many times. This chain joins TRBV5-1 and TRBJ2-6; unclear D gene. The ends were cut back, 0 bases at V and 2 bases at J, with 9 bases in the middle. The CDR3 length is 16 residues. Germline CDR1 and CDR2: SGHRS and YFSETQ. CDR3 residues: CASSLEGGPGANVLTF. CDR3 in DNA: TGCGCCAGCAGCTTGGAAGGCGGCCCTGGGGCCAACGTCCTGACTTTC. The complete variable domain, with remaining parts taken from reference TRBV5-1 and TRBJ2-6, reads KAGVTQTPRYLIKTRGQQVTLSCSPISGHRSVSWYQQTPGQGLQFLFEYFSETQRNKGNFPGRFSGRQFSNSRSEMNVSTLELGDSALYLCASSLEGGPGANVLTFGAGSRLTVL.

This chain's CDR3 is CASRSRGDEQYF. Here the CDR3 DNA reads TGTGCCAGTCGAAGCAGGGGGGACGAGCAGTACTTC. The chain combines TRBV19 with TRBJ2-7; D is perhaps TRBD1 (7 bases). V lost 8 bases and J 5 bases, leaving 13 bases between the germline ends. Germline lookup yields CDR1 LNHDA and CDR2 SQIVND (reference sequence). CDR3 length: 12 amino acids.

This clonotype has a count of ten or more. This chain links TRBV11-2 with TRBJ2-7; TRBD2 agrees at 7 bases. Per the germline V gene, CDR1 is SGHAT and CDR2 is FQNNGV. J gave up 3 bases and V 5 bases, and 1 base lay outside the gene matches. The CDR3 has 12 amino acids. The CDR3 nucleotides read TGTGCCAGCAGCGCGGGGGACTACGAGCAGTACTTC. Encoded protein: CASSAGDYEQYF.

V usage is TRBV6-1 and J usage is TRBJ1-1, with 7 bases lining up with TRBD1. CDR3 length: 15 residues. J lost 0 bases, V lost 6 bases, and 7 bases had no gene match. CDR1 is MNHNS and CDR2 is SASEGT in the germline V gene. The CDR3 reads CASRDRRSMNTEAFF. CDR3 bases: TGTGCCAGCAGGGACAGGAGGTCGATGAACACTGAAGCTTTCTTT.